These 28 T cell receptor beta chains came from one sample sequenced in a study of glioma-infiltrating T cells. TCR alpha and beta CDR3 regions were amplified from RNA using iRepertoire nested multiplex PCR. TCRdb redid the calling of the multiplex PCR reads with MiXCR, one entry per CDR3 protein. Among 300,000 to 400,000 distinct CDR3 sequences listed, roughly two fifths were seen once. Sequencing input: glioma tissue, nonneoplastic brain tissue, or PBMCs (not recorded which). These receptors were obtained from a human donor with low-grade glioma or glioblastoma, undergoing nonglioma brain surgery, or in good health (not recorded which).

The rearrangement joins TRBV20-1 to TRBJ2-7; D call uncertain. Trimming left V 6 bases short and J 9 bases short, with 15 bases between. This CDR3 spans 11 amino acids. Germline assignment: CDR1 DFQATT and CDR2 SNEGSKA (reference sequence). CDR3 amino acids: CSAYTPLGQYF. The CDR3 DNA reads as TGCAGTGCCTACACCCCGCTCGGGCAGTACTTC.

This chain connects TRBV20-1 to TRBJ2-1, with D perhaps matching TRBD1 or TRBD2 (5 bases each). The tail of the sequence fits TRBJ2-5 better, so the J call may be wrong. The CDR3 loop spans 13 amino acids. Per the germline V gene, CDR1 is DFQATT and CDR2 is SNEGSKA (reference sequence). CDR3 region: CSAITLEGETQYF. As DNA, the CDR3 is TGCAGTGCTATCACCTTAGAGGGGGAGACCCAGTACTTC.

This clonotype was recorded a few times. J is TRBJ2-7 and V is TRBV6-1; 8 bases fit TRBD2. Per the germline V gene, CDR1 is MNHNS and CDR2 is SASEGT. The junction had 19 bases not matched to a gene; V was cut back by 8 bases and J by 7 bases. The CDR3 totals 16 residues. CDR3: CASSGGSGRSSGEQYF. In DNA, the CDR3 is TGTGCCAGCTCAGGCGGCAGCGGGAGAAGCTCGGGGGAGCAGTACTTC.

This clonotype came up a few times. The chain recombines TRBV7-2 with TRBJ2-7; TRBD1 agrees at 7 bases. Germline assignment: CDR1 SGHTA and CDR2 FQGNSA. The CDR3 sequence is 14 residues long. V trimming: 2 bases; J trimming: 3 bases; junction bases outside the gene matches: 4. The CDR3 protein is CASSLPRDSYEQYF. CDR3 sequence (DNA): TGTGCCAGCAGCTTACCCCGGGACAGCTACGAGCAGTACTTC. The full variable domain, rest sourced from reference TRBV7-2 and TRBJ2-7, is GAGVSQSPSNKVTEKGKDVELRCDPISGHTALYWYRQSLGQGLEFLIYFQGNSAPDKSGLPSDRFSAERTGGSVSTLTIQRTQQEDSAVYLCASSLPRDSYEQYFGPGTRLTVT.

The rearrangement joins TRBV19 to TRBJ2-7, with 7 nucleotides matching TRBD2. CDR1 is LNHDA and CDR2 is SQIVND in the germline V gene (reference sequence). Germline trimming cut 1 base from V and 0 bases from J; bases unmatched to any gene: 6. There are 16 residues in the CDR3. The CDR3 coding sequence is TGTGCCAGTAGTATAGTTGGCGGGAGAGCCTCCTACGAGCAGTACTTC. It yields the protein CASSIVGGRASYEQYF.

This clonotype was seen a single time. This chain connects TRBV9 to TRBJ1-4, with D unresolved. Trimming cost V 3 bases and J 7 bases, with 16 bases left between them. The V gene's germline CDR1 is SGDLS and CDR2 YYNGEE. CDR3 length: 15 residues. The chain's CDR3 is CASSDGNPITEKLFF. The CDR3 DNA reads TGTGCCAGCAGCGATGGGAATCCCATAACTGAAAAACTGTTTTTT.

V gene TRBV5-4 combines with J gene TRBJ1-1; weak D call: TRBD1 (6 bases). The V end was cut by 0 bases, the J end by 2 bases, with 8 bases between. Germline V gene sequence: CDR1 SGHNT, CDR2 YYREEE (reference sequence). This CDR3 is 14 amino acids long. CDR3 sequence reads: CASSLAGDNTEAFF. CDR3 DNA sequence: TGTGCCAGCAGCTTGGCAGGGGATAACACTGAAGCTTTCTTT.

Remarks on this clonotype: A clone one base away is much larger, so this may be a read error. The CDR3 nucleotides read TGCAGTGCTAGAGGCAGCTCCTGCGAGCAGTACTTC. As protein: CSARGSSCEQYF. V is TRBV20-1 and J is TRBJ2-7, with D uncertain. This CDR3 has 12 residues. Germline CDR1 is DFQATT and CDR2 is SNEGSKA (reference sequence).

This clonotype was seen many times. This rearrangement joins TRBV27 to TRBJ2-1, with D possibly being TRBD1 (5 bases). CDR3 length: 15 residues. Germline values: CDR1 MNHEY, CDR2 SMNVEV (reference sequence). Trimming shortened V by 5 bases and J by 2 bases, and 13 bases separated the two germline ends. CDR3 sequence reads: CASSLTGNPYNEQFF. The CDR3 DNA follows: TGTGCCAGCAGTCTCACAGGAAACCCCTACAATGAGCAGTTCTTC.

At least ten counts were recorded for this clonotype. The CDR3 nucleotides read TGTGCCAGCAGTTACTCTTGGATCCAACTCACAGATACGCAGTATTTT. Translating gives CASSYSWIQLTDTQYF. The chain links TRBV6-2 or TRBV6-3 to TRBJ2-3; D is ambiguous. V shed 0 bases and J shed 2 bases, with 12 bases lying between them. This CDR3 is 16 amino acids long. Germline CDR1 MNHEY, CDR2 SVGEGT.

This clonotype was picked up many times. This chain links TRBV7-2 with TRBJ2-7; TRBD1 is a possible D gene (6 bases). Per germline, CDR1 SGHTA and CDR2 FQGNSA. Trimming pared 1 base from V and 2 bases from J, leaving 12 bases between. The CDR3 has 15 amino acids. The chain's CDR3 is CASSLGGTQTYEQYF. The CDR3 DNA reads as TGTGCCAGCAGCTTAGGGGGGACACAAACCTACGAGCAGTACTTC.

This clonotype was seen more than once but under ten times. The chain employs TRBV4-1 and TRBJ2-7, with 8 bases identical to TRBD2. The CDR3 covers 15 residues. Germline assignment: CDR1 MGHRA and CDR2 YSYEKL. Trimming took 2 bases from V and 2 from J; bases not matched to a gene: 5. CDR3 DNA: TGCGCCAGCAGCCAACTGGGACTAGGGACCTACGAGCAGTACTTC. It is translated as CASSQLGLGTYEQYF.

To note about this clonotype: This clone may be a read error of a much larger clone one base away. The gene calls are TRBV6-9 and TRBJ2-7; D is unresolved. V gave up 3 bases and J gave up 2 bases, with 11 bases separating them. This CDR3 spans 14 amino acids. Looked up from germline, CDR1 is MNHGY and CDR2 is SVAAGI. Here the CDR3 reads CASSYPDPPYEQYF. The CDR3 DNA reads TGTGCCAGCAGTTACCCCGATCCCCCCTACGAGCAGTACTTC.

This clonotype has at least ten counts. This chain connects TRBV12-3 or TRBV12-4 to TRBJ2-3, with 11 bases lining up with TRBD1. The CDR3 runs to 15 residues. With V trimmed by 5 bases and J by 5 bases, 6 bases remained unmatched. The CDR3 DNA reads as TGTGCCAGCAGTCTAATGGGACAGGGGGGAGATACGCAGTATTTT. Encoded protein: CASSLMGQGGDTQYF.

This clonotype appeared once. This rearrangement joins TRBV7-2 to TRBJ2-5; D gene ambiguous. The CDR3 runs to 14 residues. V was pared by 1 base and J by 2 bases, with 8 bases between. Germline values: CDR1 SGHTA, CDR2 FQGNSA. CDR3 region: CASSLDRWQETQYF. CDR3 in DNA: TGTGCCAGCAGCTTAGATCGATGGCAAGAGACCCAGTACTTC.

J is TRBJ2-7 and V is TRBV7-2, with D tentatively TRBD2 (5 bases). Germline CDR1 reads SGHTA; CDR2 reads FQGNSA. The CDR3 is 14 amino acids. V was cut by 3 bases and J by 2 bases, with 11 bases left in between. The CDR3 protein is CASSLAGKTYEQYF. The CDR3 coding sequence is TGTGCCAGCAGCTTGGCGGGTAAAACCTACGAGCAGTACTTC.

About this clonotype itself: A read error is likely, as this CDR3 ends without the conserved phenylalanine or tryptophan. The rearrangement links TRBV20-1 to TRBJ2-7; 12 nucleotides align to TRBD2. Germline CDR1 DFQATT, CDR2 SNEGSKA (reference sequence). There are 16 residues in the CDR3. The V and J ends lost 4 bases and 3 bases, in that order; junction bases with no gene match: 10. CDR3 DNA sequence: TGCAGTGCTACTAGGGCTAGCGGGAGGGGGTTCTACGAGCAGTACCTC. This encodes CSATRASGRGFYEQYL.

The table lists this clonotype with a few counts. The J gene is TRBJ2-2, the V gene TRBV27; possibly TRBD1 or TRBD2 for D (6 bases each). CDR1 and CDR2 (germline): MNHEY, SMNVEV (reference sequence). The ends were cut back, 5 bases at V and 6 bases at J, with 25 bases in the middle. This CDR3 has 18 residues. CDR3: CASSPTHSEGGGAGELFF. For the CDR3, the DNA is TGTGCCAGCAGTCCCACCCATTCGGAGGGGGGAGGAGCCGGGGAGCTGTTTTTT.

In nucleotides, the CDR3 is TGTGCCAGCTTTTTAAATTACTATGGCTACACCTTC. Its protein product is CASFLNYYGYTF. V is TRBV27 and J is TRBJ1-2, with D unclear. V was trimmed by 8 bases and J by 3 bases, leaving 10 bases between them. Germline V gene data show CDR1 as MNHEY and CDR2 as SMNVEV (reference sequence). CDR3 size: 12 residues.

The rearrangement joins TRBV12-3 or TRBV12-4 to TRBJ1-3; no clear D. Trimming removed 3 bases from V and 0 bases from J, with 12 bases in between. The CDR3 length is 16 residues. CDR3 DNA sequence: TGTGCCAGCAGTTTGCAGGCCACGAGCTCTGGAAACACCATATATTTT. The encoded protein is CASSLQATSSGNTIYF.

The chain couples TRBV28 to TRBJ2-7; TRBD2 is a possible D gene (6 bases). From germline, CDR1 is MDHEN and CDR2 SYDVKM. The CDR3 covers 15 residues. Between the trimmed V and J ends, which lost 5 bases and 3 bases, there was a span of 17 bases. In DNA form, the CDR3 reads TGTGCCAGCAGTCCACATGTAGGGACTTTCTACGAGCAGTACTTC. Translated: CASSPHVGTFYEQYF.

There are a few counts of this clonotype. This chain joins TRBV7-2 and TRBJ2-7; 8 bases are a match to TRBD1. Germline assignment: CDR1 SGHTA and CDR2 FQGNSA. J was trimmed by 6 bases and V by 3 bases; bases with no gene match: 4. The CDR3 covers 13 residues. In DNA form, the CDR3 reads TGTGCCAGCAGCTTCCCAACAGGGGGCGAGCAGTACTTC. This encodes CASSFPTGGEQYF.

The chain recombines TRBV11-1 with TRBJ2-7; 7 bases match TRBD1. The CDR3 length is 17 residues. V shed 5 bases and J 0 bases; nucleotides not matched to a gene: 13. Germline V gene sequence: CDR1 SGHAT, CDR2 FQDESV (reference sequence). The CDR3 bases are TGTGCCAGCAGCCTATTATCGGGCAGGGGGTCCTCCTACGAGCAGTACTTC. This codes for CASSLLSGRGSSYEQYF.

The J gene is TRBJ2-1, the V gene TRBV20-1; 9 nucleotides align to TRBD2. V shed 0 bases, J shed 4 bases, and the junction held 13 bases outside the gene matches. Per the germline V gene, CDR1 is DFQATT and CDR2 is SNEGSKA (reference sequence). This CDR3 has 18 residues. The CDR3 sequence: CSARDLRAGGILYNEQFF. The CDR3 DNA sequence: TGCAGTGCTAGAGATCTTCGAGCGGGGGGAATCCTTTACAATGAGCAGTTCTTC.

This clonotype was counted a single time. This may stem from a read error, because a much larger clone lies one nucleotide away. The chain is built from TRBV6-1 and TRBJ2-2, with no clear D. Germline-derived CDR1 and CDR2 are MNHNS and SASEGT. Trimming pared 5 bases from V and 5 bases from J, leaving 9 bases between. This CDR3 has 13 amino acids. The CDR3 DNA follows: TGTGCCAGCAGTCCGGCTTATACCGGGGAGCTGTTTTTT. Protein product: CASSPAYTGELFF.

This clonotype was seen more than once but under ten times. The genes are TRBV28 and TRBJ1-2, with 8 bases matching TRBD1. The V and J ends lost 4 bases and 4 bases, in that order; junction bases with no gene match: 5. This CDR3 region has 14 residues. Germline V gene data show CDR1 as MDHEN and CDR2 as SYDVKM. CDR3 coding DNA: TGTGCCAGCAGTTCAGGACAGGGTATCTATGGCTACACCTTC. This codes for CASSSGQGIYGYTF.

Notes on this clonotype: A read error may be the cause here, since a much bigger clone is one base away. The chain employs TRBV6-5 and TRBJ1-5; D is unresolved. This CDR3 is 13 amino acids long. The germline CDR1 and CDR2 sequences are MNHEY and SVGAGI. Written as DNA, the CDR3 is TGTGCCAGCAGTTACTATCCCGATCAGCCCCAGAATTTT. Translation gives CASSYYPDQPQNF.

Details on this clonotype: A read error may be the cause here, since a much bigger clone is one base away. V usage is TRBV28 and J usage is TRBJ1-5, with D unclear. This CDR3 contains 14 residues. The germline V gene has CDR1 MDHEN and CDR2 SYDVKM. The CDR3 sequence is CASRATGEGQLQHF. CDR3 in DNA: TGTGCCAGCAGAGCCACCGGGGAAGGTCAGCTCCAGCATTTT. Supplemented by reference TRBV28 and TRBJ1-5, the full variable domain reads DVKVTQSSRYLVKRTGEKVFLECVQDMDHENMFWYRQDPGLGLRLIYFSYDVKMKEKGDIPEGYSVSREKKERFSLILESASTNQTSMYLCASRATGEGQLQHFGDGTRLSIL.